The sequence of this TCR beta chain was determined in a study of blood T cell repertoires in COVID-19. Original methodology: Amplifying reference gene primers gave estimates of nucleated cell counts. Sequenced by immunoSEQ multiplex PCR; TCRdb stores in-frame clones only, minus some. The V and J calls and clone size were taken over from that table, and D and trimming were inferred from the DNA. The table shows some 41,000 clones, with roughly nine tenths occurring only once. This clonotype originated in a man aged 70 or older with active COVID-19. The specimen sequenced was peripheral blood.

The CDR3 sequence: CASSERDSQGGTEAFF. The DNA of the CDR3 is TGTGCCAGCAGTGAAAGGGACAGCCAAGGGGGGACTGAAGCTTTCTTT. The chain employs TRBV6-1 and TRBJ1-1; 7 positions agree with TRBD1. The germline V gene has CDR1 MNHNS and CDR2 SASEGT. The CDR3 covers 16 residues. The V gene end was trimmed by 2 bases and the J gene end by 5 bases; junction bases not matched to a gene: 11.